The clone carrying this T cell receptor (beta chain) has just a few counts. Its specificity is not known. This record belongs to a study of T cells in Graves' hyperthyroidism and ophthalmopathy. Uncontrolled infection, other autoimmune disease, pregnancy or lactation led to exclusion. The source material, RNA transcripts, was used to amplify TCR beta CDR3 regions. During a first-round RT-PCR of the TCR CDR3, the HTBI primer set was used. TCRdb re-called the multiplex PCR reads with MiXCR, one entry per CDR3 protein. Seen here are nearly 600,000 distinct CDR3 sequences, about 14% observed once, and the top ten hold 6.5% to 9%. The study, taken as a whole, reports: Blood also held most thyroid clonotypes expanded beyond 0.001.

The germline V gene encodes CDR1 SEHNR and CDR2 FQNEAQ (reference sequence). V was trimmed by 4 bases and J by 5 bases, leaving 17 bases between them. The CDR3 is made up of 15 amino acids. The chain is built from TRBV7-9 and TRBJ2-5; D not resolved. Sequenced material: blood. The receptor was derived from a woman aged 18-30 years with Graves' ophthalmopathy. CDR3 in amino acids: CASSSLLGKWETQYF. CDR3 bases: TGTGCCAGCAGCTCCCTTCTGGGGAAATGGGAGACCCAGTACTTC.